A selection of T cell receptor beta chains follows, all from one sample in a study of blood T cell repertoires in COVID-19. Data came from immunoSEQ multiplex PCR; TCRdb stores just in-frame clones and leaves some out. Seen here are 130,000 to 150,000 clones, 80% to 90% observed once, and the top ten hold more than 7.5%. The material sequenced was peripheral blood. Receptors originate from a woman aged 55-70 years with COVID-19, enrolled during active disease. CDR3s include the opening cysteine and the closing phenylalanine or tryptophan. D genes are given only for firm matches. Size is omitted from some rows. Given values are once, few, many or a class for expanded clones.

abundance	d_gene	v_gene	j_gene	CDR3nt	CDR3aa
NA	NA	TRBV12-3/TRBV12-4	TRBJ2-3	TGTGCCAGCAGTCTGTCGGGTGTAGATACGCAGTATTTT	CASSLSGVDTQYF
NA	TRBD1	TRBV11-1	TRBJ1-2	TGTGCCAGCAGCTCCGGGACAGACTATGGCTACACCTTC	CASSSGTDYGYTF
NA	TRBD1	TRBV7-3	TRBJ2-3	TGTGCCAGCAGCGCTCAGGGGGCAGATACGCAGTATTTT	CASSAQGADTQYF
few	TRBD1	TRBV7-2	TRBJ1-2	TGTGCCAGCAGCTTATCTCCGGGACAGACCTATGGCTACACCTTC	CASSLSPGQTYGYTF
NA	NA	TRBV5-8	TRBJ1-1	TGTGCCAGCAGCTTGGATCTGGGGGCAAGGCTCCCTTTCTTT	CASSLDLGARLPFF
NA	TRBD1	TRBV15	TRBJ1-1	TGTGCCACCAGCAGGGGGACAGGGGCCAACACTGAAGCTTTCTTT	CATSRGTGANTEAFF
NA	TRBD1	TRBV12-3/TRBV12-4	TRBJ2-5	TGTGCCAGCAGCCAAGGACAGGGAGGGACCCAGTACTTC	CASSQGQGGTQYF
NA	NA	TRBV4-3	TRBJ2-2	TGCGCCAGCAGCCAAGTTCGGACCGGGGAGCTGTTTTTT	CASSQVRTGELFF
NA	NA	TRBV2	TRBJ2-7	TGTGCCAGCAGGACTGGGGCCGCTTTAAGCTCCTACGAGCAGTACTTC	CASRTGAALSSYEQYF
NA	NA	TRBV5-1	TRBJ2-4	TGCGCCAGCAGCTTGTCTACAGCCGAAAACATTCAGTACTTC	CASSLSTAENIQYF
NA	NA	TRBV11-3	TRBJ1-1	TGTGCCAGCAGCTACCGTGGGGCCGAGCGAGGTGAAGCTTTCTTT	CASSYRGAERGEAFF
NA	NA	TRBV19	TRBJ1-5	TGTGCCAGTAGCTCGCCGAGGTTCGGACTTAGCAATCAGCCCCAGCATTTT	CASSSPRFGLSNQPQHF
once	NA	TRBV27	TRBJ1-1	TGTGCCAGCAGTCCCTGGGACACCACTGAAGCTTTCTTT	CASSPWDTTEAFF
NA	TRBD1	TRBV18	TRBJ1-2	TGTGCCAGCTCACTCGGGACAGGGAGTCTTGGCTACACCTTC	CASSLGTGSLGYTF
once	NA	TRBV4-1	TRBJ2-2	TGCGCCAGCAGCCAAGCAGACAGCCGCACCGGGGAGCTGTTTTTT	CASSQADSRTGELFF
NA	NA	TRBV18	TRBJ2-7	TGTGCCAGCTCACCACAGGGGGCCTACGAGCAGTACTTC	CASSPQGAYEQYF
NA	TRBD1	TRBV9	TRBJ2-7	TGTGCCAGCAGCCCGACCGGGACAGGGAGCTCCTACGAGCAGTACTTC	CASSPTGTGSSYEQYF
once	NA	TRBV11-2	TRBJ1-1	TGTGCCAGCAGCTTAGATCGGACAAAAACTGAAGCTTTCTTT	CASSLDRTKTEAFF
NA	TRBD1	TRBV29-1	TRBJ2-1	TGCAGCCCTCGAGGGGGACAGGGAGGTGAGCAGTTCTTC	CSPRGGQGGEQFF
NA	NA	TRBV27	TRBJ1-3	TGTGCCAGCAGTTTGGGTGGGGGCACGGGAAACACCATATATTTT	CASSLGGGTGNTIYF
NA	NA	TRBV7-9	TRBJ2-1	TGTGCCAGCAGCCGGTCCCAATTTGAGCAGTTCTTC	CASSRSQFEQFF
NA	NA	TRBV9	TRBJ1-2	TGTGCCAGCAGCGTAGGTCCCGTTGGGGCCTATGGCTACACCTTC	CASSVGPVGAYGYTF
NA	NA	TRBV15	TRBJ2-7	TGTGCCACCAGCAGAGATCTCGGGGGACAGCAGTACTTC	CATSRDLGGQQYF
NA	TRBD2	TRBV4-1	TRBJ2-2	TGCGCCAGCAGCCGGCCTAGCGGGGGGGCCAGGGAGACCGGGGAGCTGTTTTTT	CASSRPSGGARETGELFF
NA	TRBD2	TRBV7-2	TRBJ2-7	TGTGCCAGCAGCTTGGGCGGGGGGGGATCCTACGAGCAGTACTTC	CASSLGGGGSYEQYF
NA	TRBD2	TRBV28	TRBJ2-5	TGTGCCAGCAGTGAAAGCGGGGGGCTTACATGGACCCAGTACTTC	CASSESGGLTWTQYF
NA	TRBD1	TRBV5-6	TRBJ1-1	TGTGCCAGCAGCTTGGTAACACAGGGGCGGAACACTGAAGCTTTCTTT	CASSLVTQGRNTEAFF
few	TRBD2	TRBV7-2	TRBJ2-7	TGTGCCAGCAGCTTATCAACGGGGGGGCCCTACGAGCAGTACTTC	CASSLSTGGPYEQYF
NA	NA	TRBV5-1	TRBJ1-5	TGCGCCAGCAGCTTGGACACCGATAGCAATCAGCCCCAGCATTTT	CASSLDTDSNQPQHF
NA	TRBD1	TRBV7-9	TRBJ1-1	TGTGCCAGCAGTCGGGACAGCCACGGAACGTCGGCTTTCTTT	CASSRDSHGTSAFF
once	TRBD2	TRBV7-3	TRBJ2-6	TGTGCCAGCAGCGAACTAGCGGGGACCTCTGGGGCCAACGTCCTGACTTTC	CASSELAGTSGANVLTF
NA	NA	TRBV5-8	TRBJ1-3	TGTGCCAGCAGCTTAAGACAAAGCTCTGGAAACACCATATATTTT	CASSLRQSSGNTIYF
NA	NA	TRBV19	TRBJ2-3	TGTGCCAGTAGTTCGACTTTGGGAGATACGCAGTATTTT	CASSSTLGDTQYF
few	TRBD1	TRBV2	TRBJ2-7	TGTGCCAGCAGTGAATCAGCAGGGGGTTTTTTTTACGAGCAGTACTTC	CASSESAGGFFYEQYF
NA	TRBD1	TRBV6-5	TRBJ1-5	TGTGCCAGCAGTCACAGGGGGAATAATCAGCCCCAGCATTTT	CASSHRGNNQPQHF
NA	TRBD1	TRBV4-2	TRBJ2-7	TGTGCCAGCAGCCAAGGCGGACAGGCCTACGAGCAGTACTTC	CASSQGGQAYEQYF
NA	NA	TRBV21-1	TRBJ2-7	TGTGCCAGCACCCCCTGGGAGGACAGGGGCTTGTACGAGCAGTACTTC	CASTPWEDRGLYEQYF
NA	NA	TRBV18	TRBJ1-1	TGTGCCAGCTCACCCTTGGGGGGGAACACTGAAGCTTTCTTT	CASSPLGGNTEAFF
NA	TRBD1	TRBV18	TRBJ1-2	TGTGCCAGCTCAAGCCTACCCGGACAGGCCCCTAACTATGGCTACACCTTC	CASSSLPGQAPNYGYTF
few	NA	TRBV4-2	TRBJ2-3	TGTGCCAGCAGCCGCGGGGGCACAGATACGCAGTATTTT	CASSRGGTDTQYF
NA	NA	TRBV5-4	TRBJ2-7	TGTGCCAGCAGCTTGGCCCTGGGCTCCCCGGGACAGTACTTC	CASSLALGSPGQYF
few	NA	TRBV29-1	TRBJ1-1	TGCAGCGTCTTGACCCGGGGCACTGAAGCTTTCTTT	CSVLTRGTEAFF
once	TRBD1	TRBV27	TRBJ1-1	TGTGCCAGCAGTCGGACAGGGGGCGGGTACACTGAAGCTTTCTTT	CASSRTGGGYTEAFF
few	NA	TRBV5-1	TRBJ2-7	TGCGCCAGCAGCTTACAAGACAGCTACGAGCAGTACTTC	CASSLQDSYEQYF
NA	TRBD2	TRBV3-1/TRBV3-2	TRBJ2-3	TGTGCCAGCAGCCAGGGGACTAGCGATTCCACAGATACGCAGTATTTT	CASSQGTSDSTDTQYF
few	TRBD2	TRBV3-1/TRBV3-2	TRBJ2-1	TGTGCCAGCAGCCCCCCTCTAGCGGACTACAATGAGCAGTTCTTC	CASSPPLADYNEQFF
NA	NA	TRBV11-2	TRBJ2-1	TGTGCCAGCAGCTCAACCCCGACAGCCCGGCGACACAATGAGCAGTTCTTC	CASSSTPTARRHNEQFF
NA	TRBD2	TRBV19	TRBJ2-1	TGTGCCAGTACCTCGTATGGCGGGGGACAGTTCTTC	CASTSYGGGQFF
NA	TRBD2	TRBV5-1	TRBJ2-3	TGCGCCAGCAGCGCGACTAGCGGGGGCACAGATACGCAGTATTTT	CASSATSGGTDTQYF
NA	TRBD1	TRBV6-1	TRBJ1-2	TGTGCCAGCAGGGAAGAAAGGGGGCTAGGGGGCTACACCTTC	CASREERGLGGYTF
NA	TRBD1	TRBV6-1	TRBJ2-2	TGTGCCAGCAGTGTACGTATGACAGGGGGCGCCACCGGGGAGCTGTTTTTT	CASSVRMTGGATGELFF
NA	TRBD2	TRBV27	TRBJ2-1	TGTGCCAGCAGTACCGGTGGGACTAGCGGGGCGAATGAGCAGTTCTTC	CASSTGGTSGANEQFF
NA	TRBD1	TRBV5-1	TRBJ2-7	TGCGCCAGCAGCCGCCAGGGGGGGACAGGGACTAACGAGCAGTACTTC	CASSRQGGTGTNEQYF
few	NA	TRBV2	TRBJ2-3	TGTGCCAGCCGCGTGGGCACAGATACGCAGTATTTT	CASRVGTDTQYF
NA	NA	TRBV5-4	TRBJ2-1	TGTGCCAGCAGCTTGGTGGGCCTTTACAATGAGCAGTTCTTC	CASSLVGLYNEQFF
NA	NA	TRBV21-1	TRBJ1-1	TGTGCCAGCAGAAAATATCACAGGGGGCGGTACACTGAAGCTTTCTTT	CASRKYHRGRYTEAFF
once	NA	TRBV19	TRBJ2-4	TGTGCCAGTACCCCCGAAGGGGACTCAAACATTCAGTACTTC	CASTPEGDSNIQYF